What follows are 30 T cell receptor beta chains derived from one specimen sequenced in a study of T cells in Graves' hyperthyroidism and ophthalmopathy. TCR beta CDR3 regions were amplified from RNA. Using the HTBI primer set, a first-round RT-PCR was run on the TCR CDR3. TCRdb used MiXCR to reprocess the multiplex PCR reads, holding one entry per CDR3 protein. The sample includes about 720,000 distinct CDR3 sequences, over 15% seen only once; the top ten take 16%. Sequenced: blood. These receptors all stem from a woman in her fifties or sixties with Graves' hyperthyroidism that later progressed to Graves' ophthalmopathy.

The CDR3 DNA follows: TGTGCCACCAGTGAAGACACCGGGGAGCTGTTTTTT. This encodes CATSEDTGELFF. This rearrangement joins TRBV24-1 to TRBJ2-2; D not resolved. Germline assignment: CDR1 KGHDR and CDR2 SFDVKD. This CDR3 contains 12 residues. V lost 4 bases and J 3 bases, leaving 2 bases between the germline ends.

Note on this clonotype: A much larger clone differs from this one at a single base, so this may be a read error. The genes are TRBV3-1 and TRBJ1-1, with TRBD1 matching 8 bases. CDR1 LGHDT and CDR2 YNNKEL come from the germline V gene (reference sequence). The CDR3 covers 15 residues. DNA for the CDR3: TGTGCCAGCAGCCAAGAAACAGGGGGTGTCACTGGAGCTTTCTTT. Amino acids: CASSQETGGVTGAFF.

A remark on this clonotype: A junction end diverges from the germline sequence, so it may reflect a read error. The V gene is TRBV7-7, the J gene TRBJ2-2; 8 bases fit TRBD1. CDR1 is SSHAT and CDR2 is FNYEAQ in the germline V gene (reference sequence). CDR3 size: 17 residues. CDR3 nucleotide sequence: TGTGCTAGCAGCTTAGCTCCGACAGGGGCGAACACCGGGGAGCTGTTTTTT. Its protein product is CASSLAPTGANTGELFF.

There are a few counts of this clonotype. The CDR3: CASSLDRDPDKNSYEQYF. In DNA, the CDR3 is TGTGCCAGCAGCTTAGACAGGGATCCTGACAAAAACTCCTACGAGCAGTACTTC. This rearrangement joins TRBV5-6 to TRBJ2-7, with 7 bases lining up with TRBD1. Losses at the gene ends were 2 bases for V and 0 bases for J; bases not matched to a gene: 14. Germline CDR1 is SGHDT and CDR2 is YYEEEE. The CDR3 sequence is 18 residues long. The full variable domain, its missing parts supplied by reference TRBV5-6 and TRBJ2-7, is DAGVTQSPTHLIKTRGQQVTLRCSPKSGHDTVSWYQQALGQGPQFIFQYYEEEERQRGNFPDRFSGHQFPNYSSELNVNALLLGDSALYLCASSLDRDPDKNSYEQYFGPGTRLTVT.

CDR3 nucleotide sequence: TGTGCCAGCCTTCTCCCGCCCAATGGCTACACCTTC. Translation gives CASLLPPNGYTF. The chain links TRBV6-1 to TRBJ1-2; D is unclear. Germline V gene data show CDR1 as MNHNS and CDR2 as SASEGT. V lost 8 bases to trimming and J lost 6 bases, with 13 bases between them. The CDR3 runs 12 residues.

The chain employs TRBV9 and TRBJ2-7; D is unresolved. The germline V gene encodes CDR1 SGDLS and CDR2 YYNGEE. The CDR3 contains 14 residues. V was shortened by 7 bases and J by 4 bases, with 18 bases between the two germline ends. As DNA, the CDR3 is TGTGCCAGCCCTAAGTGGCAACATAGATACGAGCAGTACTTC. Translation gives CASPKWQHRYEQYF.

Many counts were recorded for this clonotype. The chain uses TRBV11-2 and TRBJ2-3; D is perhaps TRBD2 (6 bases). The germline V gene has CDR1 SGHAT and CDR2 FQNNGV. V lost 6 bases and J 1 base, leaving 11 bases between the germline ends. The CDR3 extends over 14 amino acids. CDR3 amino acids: CASRPWGGTDTQYF. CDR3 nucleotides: TGTGCCAGCAGGCCCTGGGGGGGCACAGATACGCAGTATTTT.

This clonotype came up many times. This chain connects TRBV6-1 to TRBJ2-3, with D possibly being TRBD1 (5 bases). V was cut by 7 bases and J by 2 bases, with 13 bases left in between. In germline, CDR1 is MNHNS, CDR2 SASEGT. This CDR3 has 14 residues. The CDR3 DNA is TGTGCCAGCAACTCAGGGCGCTACACAGATACGCAGTATTTT. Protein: CASNSGRYTDTQYF.

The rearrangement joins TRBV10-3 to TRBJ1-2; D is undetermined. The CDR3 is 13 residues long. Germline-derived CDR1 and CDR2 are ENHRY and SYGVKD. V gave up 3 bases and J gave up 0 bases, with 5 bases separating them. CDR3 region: CAISDSANYGYTF. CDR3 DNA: TGTGCCATCAGTGACAGCGCTAACTATGGCTACACCTTC.

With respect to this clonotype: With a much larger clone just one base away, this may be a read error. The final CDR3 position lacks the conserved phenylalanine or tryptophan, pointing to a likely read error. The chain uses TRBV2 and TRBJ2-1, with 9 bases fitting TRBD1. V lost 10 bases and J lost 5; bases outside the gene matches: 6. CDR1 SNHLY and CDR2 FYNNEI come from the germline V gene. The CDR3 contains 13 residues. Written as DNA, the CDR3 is TGTGCCACCCACCGGGACAGGGACAATGAGCAGTTCTCC. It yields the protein CATHRDRDNEQFS.

The chain's CDR3 is CASSEPGGGNEQYF. The CDR3 nucleotides read TGTGCCAGCAGTGAACCGGGAGGGGGCAACGAGCAGTACTTC. V is TRBV25-1 and J is TRBJ2-7; D is perhaps TRBD2 (8 bases). Germline V gene data show CDR1 as MGHDK and CDR2 as SYGVNS. Trimming stripped 2 bases from V and 5 bases from J, with 13 bases between. The CDR3 runs to 14 residues.

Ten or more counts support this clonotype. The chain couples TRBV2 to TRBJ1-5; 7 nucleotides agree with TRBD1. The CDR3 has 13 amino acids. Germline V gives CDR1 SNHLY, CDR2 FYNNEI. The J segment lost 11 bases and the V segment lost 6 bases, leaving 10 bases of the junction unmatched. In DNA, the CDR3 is TGTGCCAGCAGGCGCGGGACAGCCTTGACCCAGCATTTT. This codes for CASRRGTALTQHF. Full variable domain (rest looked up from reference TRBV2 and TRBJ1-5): EPEVTQTPSHQVTQMGQEVILRCVPISNHLYFYWYRQILGQKVEFLVSFYNNEISEKSEIFDDQFSVERPDGSNFTLKIRSTKLEDSAMYFCASRRGTALTQHFGDGTRLSIL.

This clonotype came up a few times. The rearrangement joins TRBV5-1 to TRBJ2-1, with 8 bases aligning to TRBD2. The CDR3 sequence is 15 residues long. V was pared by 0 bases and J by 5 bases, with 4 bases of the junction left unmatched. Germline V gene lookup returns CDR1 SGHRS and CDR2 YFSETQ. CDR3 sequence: CASSLAPRGDNEQFF. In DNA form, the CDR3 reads TGCGCCAGCAGCTTGGCCCCGCGGGGGGACAATGAGCAGTTCTTC.

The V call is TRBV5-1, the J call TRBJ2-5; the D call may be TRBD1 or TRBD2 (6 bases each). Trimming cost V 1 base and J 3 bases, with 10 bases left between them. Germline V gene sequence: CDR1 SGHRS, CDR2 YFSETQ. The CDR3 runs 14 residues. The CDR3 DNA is TGCGCCAGCAGCTTGTGGGGGGCGGAAGAGACCCAGTACTTC. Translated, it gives CASSLWGAEETQYF.

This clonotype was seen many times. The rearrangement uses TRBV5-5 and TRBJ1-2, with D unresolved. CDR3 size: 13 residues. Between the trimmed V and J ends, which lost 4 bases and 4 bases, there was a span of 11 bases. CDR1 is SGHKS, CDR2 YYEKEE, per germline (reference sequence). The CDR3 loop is CASSPEEIYGYTF. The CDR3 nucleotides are TGTGCCAGCAGCCCGGAGGAGATCTATGGCTACACCTTC.

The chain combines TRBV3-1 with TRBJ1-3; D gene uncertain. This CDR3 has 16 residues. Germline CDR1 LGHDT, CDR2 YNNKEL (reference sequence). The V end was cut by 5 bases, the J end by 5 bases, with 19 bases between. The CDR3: CASSDTDPETRNTIYF. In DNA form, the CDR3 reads TGTGCCAGCAGCGATACAGATCCAGAGACGCGAAACACCATATATTTT.

In DNA form, the CDR3 reads TGTGCCAGCAGTTACAATGCCTATAATTCACCCCTCCACTTT. This gives the protein CASSYNAYNSPLHF. The rearrangement links TRBV6-5 to TRBJ1-6; unclear D gene. The V end was cut by 2 bases, the J end by 2 bases, with 4 bases between. This CDR3 region has 14 residues. Germline-derived CDR1 and CDR2 are MNHEY and SVGAGI.

CDR3 in amino acids: CASRTGSQINQPQHF. Here the CDR3 DNA reads TGTGCCAGCAGAACGGGCAGCCAGATCAATCAGCCCCAGCATTTT. V usage is TRBV28 and J usage is TRBJ1-5; D ambiguous. Trimming pared 6 bases from V and 3 bases from J, leaving 15 bases between. The germline CDR1 and CDR2 sequences are MDHEN and SYDVKM. This CDR3 has 15 residues.

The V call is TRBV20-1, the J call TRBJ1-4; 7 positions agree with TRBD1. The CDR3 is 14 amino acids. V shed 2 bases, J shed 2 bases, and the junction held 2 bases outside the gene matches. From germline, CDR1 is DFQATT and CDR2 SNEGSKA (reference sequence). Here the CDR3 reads CSARKGATNEKLFF. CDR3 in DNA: TGCAGTGCTAGAAAGGGGGCTACTAATGAAAAACTGTTTTTT.

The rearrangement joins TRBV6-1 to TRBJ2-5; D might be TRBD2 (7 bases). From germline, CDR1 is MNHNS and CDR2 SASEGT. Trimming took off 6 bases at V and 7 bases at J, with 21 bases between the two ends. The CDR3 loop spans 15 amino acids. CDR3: CASSSNLGGRGTQYF. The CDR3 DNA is TGTGCCAGCAGCAGCAATCTCGGGGGGCGAGGGACCCAGTACTTC.

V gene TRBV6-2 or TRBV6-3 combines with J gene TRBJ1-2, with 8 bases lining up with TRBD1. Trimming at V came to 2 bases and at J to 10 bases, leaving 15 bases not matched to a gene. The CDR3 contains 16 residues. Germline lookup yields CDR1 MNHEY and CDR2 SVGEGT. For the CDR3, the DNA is TGTGCCAGCAGTTACCCACAGGGGGACAACCACGGGGCCTACACCTTC. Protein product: CASSYPQGDNHGAYTF.

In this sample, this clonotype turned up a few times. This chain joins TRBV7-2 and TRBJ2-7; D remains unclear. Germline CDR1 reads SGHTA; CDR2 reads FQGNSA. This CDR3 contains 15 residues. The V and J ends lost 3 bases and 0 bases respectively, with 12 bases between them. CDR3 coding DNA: TGTGCCAGCAGCTTTATCGAAGGGATCTCCTACGAGCAGTACTTC. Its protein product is CASSFIEGISYEQYF.

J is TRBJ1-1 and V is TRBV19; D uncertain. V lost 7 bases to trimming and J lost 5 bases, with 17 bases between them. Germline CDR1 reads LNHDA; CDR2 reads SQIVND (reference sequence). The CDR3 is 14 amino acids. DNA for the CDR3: TGTGCCAGTACCCCGCTAGTCGGAAGTACTGAAGCTTTCTTT. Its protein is CASTPLVGSTEAFF.

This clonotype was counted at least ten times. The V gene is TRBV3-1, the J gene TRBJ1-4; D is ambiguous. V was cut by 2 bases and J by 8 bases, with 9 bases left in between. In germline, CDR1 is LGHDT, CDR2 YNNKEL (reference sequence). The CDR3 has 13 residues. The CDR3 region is CASSQRVPEKLFF. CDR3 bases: TGTGCCAGCAGCCAACGGGTCCCGGAAAAACTGTTTTTT.

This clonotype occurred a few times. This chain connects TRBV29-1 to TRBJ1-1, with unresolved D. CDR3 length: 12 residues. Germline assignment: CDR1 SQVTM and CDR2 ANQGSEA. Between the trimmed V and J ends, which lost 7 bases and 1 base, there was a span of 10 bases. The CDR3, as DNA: TGCAGCGCTTATCTAGAGAACACTGAAGCTTTCTTT. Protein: CSAYLENTEAFF.

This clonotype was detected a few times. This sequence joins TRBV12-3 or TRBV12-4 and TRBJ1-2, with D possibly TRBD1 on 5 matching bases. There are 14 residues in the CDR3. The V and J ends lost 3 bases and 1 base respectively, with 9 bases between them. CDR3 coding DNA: TGTGCCAGCAGTTTTGCGGGGGTTAACTATGGCTACACCTTC. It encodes CASSFAGVNYGYTF.

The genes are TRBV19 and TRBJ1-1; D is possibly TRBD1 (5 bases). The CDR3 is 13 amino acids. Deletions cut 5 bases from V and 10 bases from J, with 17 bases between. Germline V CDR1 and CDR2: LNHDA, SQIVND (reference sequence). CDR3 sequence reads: CASSPGHPPGAFF. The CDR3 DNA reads TGTGCCAGTAGTCCCGGACACCCCCCAGGAGCTTTCTTT.

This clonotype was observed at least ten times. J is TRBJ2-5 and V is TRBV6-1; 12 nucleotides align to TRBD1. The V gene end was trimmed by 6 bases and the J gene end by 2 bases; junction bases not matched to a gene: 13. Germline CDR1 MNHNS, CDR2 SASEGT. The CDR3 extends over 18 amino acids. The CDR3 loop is CASRRGQGALSPQETQYF. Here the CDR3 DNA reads TGTGCCAGCAGACGGGGACAGGGGGCCCTCTCTCCTCAAGAGACCCAGTACTTC.

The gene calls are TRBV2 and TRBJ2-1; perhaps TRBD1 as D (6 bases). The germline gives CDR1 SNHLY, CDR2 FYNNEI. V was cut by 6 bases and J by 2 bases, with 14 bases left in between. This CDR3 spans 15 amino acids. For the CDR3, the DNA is TGTGCCAGCAGGGGCACAGGGTTCCCCTACAATGAGCAGTTCTTC. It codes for CASRGTGFPYNEQFF.

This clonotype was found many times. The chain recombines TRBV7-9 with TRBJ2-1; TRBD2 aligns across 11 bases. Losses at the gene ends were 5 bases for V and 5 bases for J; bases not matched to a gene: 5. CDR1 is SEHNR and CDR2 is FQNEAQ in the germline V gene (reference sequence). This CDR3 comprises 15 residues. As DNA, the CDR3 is TGTGCCAGCAGCCCGCCGACTAGCGGGAACAATGAGCAGTTCTTC. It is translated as CASSPPTSGNNEQFF. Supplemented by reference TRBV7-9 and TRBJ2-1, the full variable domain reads DTGVSQNPRHKITKRGQNVTFRCDPISEHNRLYWYRQTLGQGPEFLTYFQNEAQLEKSRLLSDRFSAERPKGSFSTLEIQRTEQGDSAMYLCASSPPTSGNNEQFFGPGTRLTVL.